Below, one T cell receptor beta chain is given with its context. Its antigen remains undetermined. No much larger clone is present one base from it, and per-base qualities are unavailable. The time point label, as the study defines it: baseline before first vaccination. The vaccinee samples were drawn from two UK trials, COV001 and COV002, one of which was a single-blind randomized controlled phase 2/3 trial testing AZD1222 (ChAdOx1 nCoV-19) in healthy adults. Trial participant PBMC samples were collected at day 0 and day 28 after the second dose for TCRbeta chain sequencing. The CDR3 regions of human TCRbeta chains were subjected to immunosequencing. As for how the authors treated the data: Repertoire TCRs were matched against a reference library of SARS-CoV-2-specific TCRs generated with the MIRA antigen-specificity platform. Breadth was defined as the fraction of unique TCRs that were SARS-CoV-2-associated, and depth was defined as the fraction of total T cells that were SARS-CoV-2-associated. Using the MIRA data, every spike-specific TCR was mapped to the spike region that the TCR reacted to and assigned to either a CD4 or a CD8 class. Log10-transformed breadth and depth values were compared by one-way ANOVA with Sidak's multiple comparisons tests. As stored in TCRdb, this immuneACCESS dataset retains in-frame rearrangements with V and J assigned. A fraction of the clones does not appear; measured against another copy, unresolved V genes explain less than half of the discrepancy, and the remainder lacks a known reason. V, J and clone size derive from that table, while D and trimming were established from the DNA sequence. This sample has about 140,000 clones in its table, and about 90% of those were observed once. The ten biggest clones cover approximately 3.4% of the sample.

These data are taken from a study of T cell responses to AZD1222 COVID-19 vaccine (dated by TCRdb to the early 2020s). A note on the overall study: Because spike-specific TCR depth and breadth did not differ between the two schedules, AZD1222 recipients who got a second dose at roughly 4 weeks were pooled with those who got a second dose at roughly 12 weeks. TCR sequencing was performed for 230 to 250 trial participants, of whom 200 to 220 were given two doses of AZD1222 and some 26 were given two doses of MenACWY control vaccine. Trial participants were enrolled by age into 18-55, 56-69 and 70-plus year subgroups, with roughly 150, 30 and 60 TCR-sequenced participants respectively.

According to the germline V gene, CDR1 reads MDHEN and CDR2 reads SYDVKM. From its cysteine to its phenylalanine, the CDR3 spans 15 amino acids. Kept here is only the CDR3 DNA, which spans 45 bases and is read in frame from base 1. V gives up 2 bases and J gives up 7 bases, and the segment between their germline ends measures 18 bases. Here is what the overall study found, with its caveats: Participants were mostly white British and included more females than males, and it was suggested by the authors that clonal diversity may have been underestimated. No day 14 peak-response samples were available, so repertoires were characterized only after the peak T cell response. Spike-specific TCR breadth and depth rose significantly after two AZD1222 doses compared with day 0 and with MenACWY recipients. Vaccine-associated CD4 TCRs spanned the whole spike protein, with dominant responses in regions 160-218 and 743-854. Nearly half of unique spike-specific TCRs reportedly recognized epitopes outside regions mutated in the B.1.351 and B.1.1.7 variants. Only five to seven AZD1222 recipients were SARS-CoV-2 seropositive at baseline, limiting conclusions about previously exposed vaccinees. In the small 56-69-year group, the increase in depth fell short of significance, most likely because of low power.

Sample: peripheral blood, taken on day 0 of AZD1222 vaccination. The sequence came from an adult in good health. The chain was built from TRBV28 and TRBJ2-7, with TRBD1 as a weak D call on 5 bases. Here the CDR3 is given as CASSLRSPYRSEQYF. The nucleotide sequence reads as follows: TGTGCCAGCAGTTTAAGGTCCCCTTACAGGTCTGAGCAGTACTTC.